The present T cell receptor (beta chain) was sequenced within a study of blood T cells in healthy people across ages. Findings and limits, study-wide: Calculation of diversity from one million T cells yielded estimates considered to be underestimates. A roughly linear fall in TCR beta diversity per million T cells was seen with increasing age. It was the long-lived donors that had more naive CD4+ cells and higher diversity than aged donors.

This CDR3 contains 14 residues. V gave up 0 bases and J gave up 9 bases, with 12 bases separating them. Germline CDR1 and CDR2: SGHTA and FQGTGA. Using a J-beta primer mix together with a sample-barcoded 5' primer, a second PCR was run for about 6 to 11 cycles. Via MiXCR, TCRdb re-called the 5' RACE reads, giving one row per CDR3 protein. The sample has about 290,000 distinct CDR3 sequences, roughly a quarter seen once; the top ten hold roughly 28%. Points on this clonotype: What it recognizes is unknown.

The specimen sequenced was blood. This receptor was obtained from a woman in her seventies in good health. The chain employs TRBV7-3 and TRBJ1-5; tentative D call: TRBD1 (5 bases). CDR3 nucleotides: TGTGCCAGCAGCTTAACGGCCGGGACGGGGCCCCAGCATTTT. It encodes CASSLTAGTGPQHF.